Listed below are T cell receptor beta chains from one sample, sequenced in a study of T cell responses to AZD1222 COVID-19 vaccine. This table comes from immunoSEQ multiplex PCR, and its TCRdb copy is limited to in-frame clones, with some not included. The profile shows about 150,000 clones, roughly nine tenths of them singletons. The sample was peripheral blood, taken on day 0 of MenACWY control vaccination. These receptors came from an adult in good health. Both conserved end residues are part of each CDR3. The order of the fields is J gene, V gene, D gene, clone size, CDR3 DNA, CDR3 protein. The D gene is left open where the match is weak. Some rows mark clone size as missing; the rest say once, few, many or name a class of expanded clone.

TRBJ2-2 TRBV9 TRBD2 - TGTGCCAGCAGCCCGCGGGGGAGCGGAAACACCGGGGAGCTGTTTTTT CASSPRGSGNTGELFF
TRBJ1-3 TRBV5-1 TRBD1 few TGCGCCAGCGGTACAGGGGAGACTGGAAACACCATATATTTT CASGTGETGNTIYF
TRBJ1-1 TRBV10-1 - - TGCGCCAGCAGCGAGAAACAGACACTTTCGAACACTGAAGCTTTCTTT CASSEKQTLSNTEAFF
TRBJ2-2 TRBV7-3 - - TGTGCCAGCAGCTTAACGCACGTGGAGAACACCGGGGAGCTGTTTTTT CASSLTHVENTGELFF
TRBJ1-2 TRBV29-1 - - TGCAGCGCCGAGAAAGGGGGAGGCTACACCTTC CSAEKGGGYTF
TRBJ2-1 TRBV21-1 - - - CASSKVAWGAGYNEQFF
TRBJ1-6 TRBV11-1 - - TGTGCCAGCAGCTTAAGCGGCCAGGGGAGTAATTCACCCCTCCACTTT CASSLSGQGSNSPLHF
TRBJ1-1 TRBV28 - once TGTGCCAGCAGCCGTACAGGGACGGTTAACACTGAAGCTTTCTTT CASSRTGTVNTEAFF
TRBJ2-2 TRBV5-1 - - TGCGCCAGCAGCTTGGCCTGGGCAGGGGACACCGGGGAGCTGTTTTTT CASSLAWAGDTGELFF
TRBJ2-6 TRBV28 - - TGTGCCAGCAGTCCACTCGGTAGAAAGAGCTCTGGGGCCAACGTCCTGACTTTC CASSPLGRKSSGANVLTF
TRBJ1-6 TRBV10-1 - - TGCGCCAGCAGCATCAGGGTGGATTCACCCCTCCACTTT CASSIRVDSPLHF
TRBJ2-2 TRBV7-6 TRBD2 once TGTGCCAGCAGCTTAGAGGCTAGCGGGAGGGGGCAAACCGGGGAGCTGTTTTTT CASSLEASGRGQTGELFF
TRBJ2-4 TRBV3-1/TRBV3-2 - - TGTGCCACCTTGTGGGAAGACATTCAGTACTTC CATLWEDIQYF
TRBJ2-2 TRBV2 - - TGTGCCAGCAGTGGGGGATTCGGGGAGCTGTTTTTT CASSGGFGELFF
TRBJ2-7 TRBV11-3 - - TGTGCCAGCAGGTCCGGGACCCAATACGAGCAGTACTTC CASRSGTQYEQYF
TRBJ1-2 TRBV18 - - TGTGCCAGCTCACGAAAAGATGGCTACACCTTC CASSRKDGYTF
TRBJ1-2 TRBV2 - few TGTGCCAGCAGGCTACAGGGAAATGGCTACACCTTC CASRLQGNGYTF
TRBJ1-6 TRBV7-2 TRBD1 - TGTGCCAGCAGCTTTACCGGACAGGCTAATTCACCCCTCCACTTT CASSFTGQANSPLHF
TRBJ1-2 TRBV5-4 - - TGTGCCAGCAGCTTGGACAGGGATGGCTACACCTTC CASSLDRDGYTF
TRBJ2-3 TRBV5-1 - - TGCGCCAGCAGCTTGGCTCAGGCTATCACAGATACGCAGTATTTT CASSLAQAITDTQYF
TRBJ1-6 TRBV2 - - TGTGCCAGCAGTGGAGGACAGACTAATTCACCCCTCCACTTT CASSGGQTNSPLHF
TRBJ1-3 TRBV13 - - TGTGCCAGCAGCTTAATGGGGAGCTCTGGAAACACCATATATTTT CASSLMGSSGNTIYF
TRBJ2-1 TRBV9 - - TGTGCCAGCAGCGTTGGGGCCGGGGGCGCCGGGTTCTCCTACAATGAGCAGTTCTTC CASSVGAGGAGFSYNEQFF
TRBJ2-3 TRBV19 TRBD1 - TGTGCCAGTAGCCTGGGACAGGGCCTCCATACGCAGTATTTT CASSLGQGLHTQYF
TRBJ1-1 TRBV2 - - TGTGCCAGCAGTGGGGGCCCCAAAGCTTTCTTT CASSGGPKAFF
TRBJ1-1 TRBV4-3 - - TGCGCCAGCAGCCAAGATAGGAACACTGAAGCTTTCTTT CASSQDRNTEAFF
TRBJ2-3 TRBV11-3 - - TGTGCCAGCAGCCCCGGCGGTCAGGGACCCACAGATACGCAGTATTTT CASSPGGQGPTDTQYF